The clone carrying this TCR beta chain appeared a few times. Amplified regions were TCR beta CDR3 sequences from RNA transcripts. HTBI primers were used for first-round RT-PCR of the TCR CDR3. TCRdb called the multiplex PCR reads again in MiXCR, with one record for every CDR3 protein. The sample holds some 690,000 distinct CDR3 sequences, 15% to 20% seen once. This sample is drawn from a study of T cells in Graves' hyperthyroidism and ophthalmopathy. The sample was blood. The sequence was obtained from a man aged 45-65 years with Graves' hyperthyroidism.

DNA of the CDR3: TGCAGCGTTGCTAGCGGAGGGAATGAGCAGTTCTTC. It translates to CSVASGGNEQFF. The chain uses TRBV29-1 and TRBJ2-1, with 7 bases that match TRBD2. V was clipped by 4 bases and J by 7 bases; unmatched bases: 4. CDR1 and CDR2 (germline): SQVTM, ANQGSEA. The CDR3 consists of 12 residues.